The 28 T cell receptor beta chains in this list originate from one sample, sequenced in a study of T cells in Graves' hyperthyroidism and ophthalmopathy. Amplified TCR beta CDR3 regions derived from RNA transcripts. HTBI primers drove first-round RT-PCR of the TCR CDR3. Via MiXCR, TCRdb re-called the multiplex PCR reads, giving one row per CDR3 protein. The sample records approximately 490,000 distinct CDR3 sequences, roughly 23% being singletons. The sequencing input was blood. The receptors shown here come from a woman between 65 and 79 years old with Graves' ophthalmopathy.

This clonotype was found a few times. The chain couples TRBV5-1 to TRBJ1-2; D remains unclear. CDR1 and CDR2 from the germline V gene are SGHRS and YFSETQ. Between the trimmed V and J ends, which lost 2 bases and 3 bases, there was a span of 8 bases. The CDR3 is 13 amino acids. The CDR3 nucleotides read TGCGCCAGCAGCTTTGAGGGTGACTATGGCTACACCTTC. Protein product: CASSFEGDYGYTF.

This clonotype was seen at least ten times. This chain links TRBV2 with TRBJ2-7; D remains ambiguous. The CDR3 runs to 14 residues. V dropped 6 bases and J dropped 3 bases, with 15 bases sitting between them. Germline CDR1 and CDR2: SNHLY and FYNNEI. The DNA of the CDR3 is TGTGCCAGCAGAAGAGAACGGGCAGGCTACGAGCAGTACTTC. Amino acids: CASRRERAGYEQYF.

The chain employs TRBV20-1 and TRBJ2-7, with 10 nucleotides matching TRBD1. The CDR3 totals 14 residues. Germline V lookup: CDR1 DFQATT, CDR2 SNEGSKA (reference sequence). With V trimmed by 1 base and J by 3 bases, 3 bases remained unmatched. The CDR3 DNA reads TGCAGTGCTAGAGTGGACAGGGGGTTCTACGAGCAGTACTTC. As protein: CSARVDRGFYEQYF.

This clonotype was found a few times. The chain has TRBV28 and TRBJ2-7; tentative D call: TRBD1 (5 bases). This CDR3 comprises 15 residues. The germline V gene has CDR1 MDHEN and CDR2 SYDVKM. The V end was cut by 5 bases, the J end by 2 bases, with 16 bases between. In nucleotides, the CDR3 is TGTGCCAGCAGTCCCCCAGGGCTAAGGGCCTACGAGCAGTACTTC. Residues: CASSPPGLRAYEQYF.

This clonotype was seen a handful of times. The J gene is TRBJ1-1, the V gene TRBV2, with 12 bases lining up with TRBD1. CDR1 is SNHLY and CDR2 is FYNNEI in the germline V gene. Losses at the gene ends were 7 bases for V and 4 bases for J; bases not matched to a gene: 7. The CDR3 extends over 15 amino acids. CDR3: CASILGTGGRTEAFF. The CDR3 DNA sequence: TGTGCCAGCATCCTAGGGACAGGGGGCCGCACTGAAGCTTTCTTT.

This clonotype showed up just a few times. The V call is TRBV20-1, the J call TRBJ2-1; D call uncertain. The germline CDR1 and CDR2 sequences are DFQATT and SNEGSKA (reference sequence). There are 16 residues in the CDR3. The V end was cut by 6 bases, the J end by 7 bases, with 25 bases between. CDR3 nucleotides: TGCAGTGCCATTGAATTGGCTCCAGGAACGCTAAATGAGCAGTTCTTC. This encodes CSAIELAPGTLNEQFF.

V gene TRBV5-1 combines with J gene TRBJ2-1, with 13 bases that match TRBD2. The CDR3 runs 17 residues. V lost 1 base, J lost 5 bases, and 6 bases stayed unmatched. Germline V gene sequence: CDR1 SGHRS, CDR2 YFSETQ. The CDR3 DNA follows: TGCGCCAGCAGCTTGCCACTAGCGGGAGGGAAAAACAATGAGCAGTTCTTC. Encoded protein: CASSLPLAGGKNNEQFF.

The V and J genes are TRBV10-1 and TRBJ2-1; D is possibly TRBD1 (5 bases). Trimming took 6 bases from V and 1 from J, leaving 19 bases between them. This CDR3 is 17 amino acids long. Germline V CDR1 and CDR2: WNHNN, SYGVQD (reference sequence). The CDR3 is CASRGKGMRSSYNEQFF. In DNA, the CDR3 is TGCGCCAGCAGGGGGAAGGGGATGCGGTCGTCCTACAATGAGCAGTTCTTC.

A word on this clonotype: A single base separates this from a much larger clone, so it may be a read error. V gene TRBV2 combines with J gene TRBJ2-5; D may correspond to TRBD1 or TRBD2 (5 bases each). Germline V lookup: CDR1 SNHLY, CDR2 FYNNEI. The CDR3 sequence is 14 residues long. Trimming took off 6 bases at V and 4 bases at J, with 15 bases between the two ends. Here the CDR3 reads CASRRDGVAETQYF. Here the CDR3 DNA reads TGTGCCAGCAGGAGGGACGGGGTGGCAGAGACCCAGTACTTC.

CDR3 in DNA: TGCGCCAGCAGCCAAGGGGTAGCGGGGGACTACAATGAGCAGTTCTTC. This codes for CASSQGVAGDYNEQFF. V usage is TRBV4-1 and J usage is TRBJ2-1; TRBD2 aligns across 9 bases. The V segment lost 1 base and the J segment 3 bases; nucleotides outside the gene matches: 4. Per germline, CDR1 MGHRA and CDR2 YSYEKL. The CDR3 is 16 amino acids.

In its sample, this clonotype was seen many times. The chain joins TRBV3-1 to TRBJ1-1; tentatively, D is TRBD1 (6 bases). Germline loops: CDR1 LGHDT, CDR2 YNNKEL (reference sequence). The CDR3 length is 15 residues. V lost 4 bases to trimming and J lost 0 bases, with 12 bases between them. The CDR3 bases are TGTGCCAGCAGCCCACTTGGGGGCATGAACACTGAAGCTTTCTTT. Amino acid sequence: CASSPLGGMNTEAFF.

The J gene is TRBJ1-1, the V gene TRBV12-5; 8 bases map to TRBD1. Looked up from germline, CDR1 is LGHNT and CDR2 is FRNRAP. Trimming at V came to 6 bases and at J to 5 bases, leaving 14 bases not matched to a gene. The CDR3 covers 16 residues. CDR3 nucleotide sequence: TGTGCTAGTGGAATCGACAGGGGATTCAGTCGGACTGAAGCTTTCTTT. This gives the protein CASGIDRGFSRTEAFF.

This clonotype came up a few times. The chain carries TRBV7-8 and TRBJ2-3, with D possibly being TRBD1 (6 bases). The CDR3 consists of 19 residues. V gave up 6 bases and J gave up 2 bases, with 27 bases separating them. Germline CDR1 and CDR2: SGHVS and FQNEAQ. The CDR3 DNA follows: TGTGCCAGCAGGCCAGAGGGGGTTCTTTCTTGGACCACCACAGATACGCAGTATTTT. It is translated as CASRPEGVLSWTTTDTQYF.

In this sample, this clonotype turned up many times. V is TRBV12-3 or TRBV12-4 and J is TRBJ1-6; 7 positions match TRBD1. Unmatched junction bases numbered 10, after V lost 5 bases and J lost 9 bases. The CDR3 loop spans 15 amino acids. The CDR3 bases are TGTGCCAGCAGTCCACAGGGGCGCGGTATTTCACCCCTCCACTTT. It is translated as CASSPQGRGISPLHF.

This clonotype was recorded a few times. This chain uses TRBV24-1 with TRBJ2-3, with D perhaps matching TRBD2 (6 bases). The V end lost 3 bases, the J end lost 4 bases, and 16 bases lay between the germline ends. Germline CDR1 reads KGHDR; CDR2 reads SFDVKD. This CDR3 comprises 16 residues. The CDR3 DNA follows: TGTGCCACCAGTGATCCTAGGGGACGCGGGGCAGATACGCAGTATTTT. The encoded protein is CATSDPRGRGADTQYF.

The rearrangement joins TRBV6-1 to TRBJ1-2, with TRBD1 identical over 7 bases. The CDR3 totals 14 residues. Trimming cost V 6 bases and J 3 bases; bases outside gene matches: 7. The germline CDR1 and CDR2 sequences are MNHNS and SASEGT. This chain's CDR3 is CASRADRADYGYTF. The CDR3, as DNA: TGTGCCAGCAGGGCCGACAGGGCGGACTATGGCTACACCTTC.

The chain joins TRBV28 to TRBJ2-7, with 9 bases fitting TRBD1. CDR1 is MDHEN, CDR2 SYDVKM, per germline. The J segment lost 5 bases and the V segment lost 6 bases, leaving 11 bases of the junction unmatched. The CDR3 is 15 amino acids. The CDR3 DNA follows: TGTGCCAGCAGGTTAGGGGGACAGGGTAGTGACGAGCAGTACTTC. It codes for CASRLGGQGSDEQYF.

This rearrangement joins TRBV4-3 to TRBJ1-2, with 9 bases lining up with TRBD1. CDR3 length equals 18 residues. With 5 bases clipped from V and 3 bases from J, the junction kept 16 bases outside the gene matches. CDR1 is LGHNA, CDR2 YSLEER, per germline. The CDR3 loop is CASSLGGGQGSVDYGYTF. CDR3 DNA: TGCGCCAGCAGCTTAGGAGGGGGACAGGGTTCGGTCGACTATGGCTACACCTTC.

The chain combines TRBV6-5 with TRBJ1-2; 7 bases line up with TRBD1. Germline V gene data show CDR1 as MNHEY and CDR2 as SVGAGI. V was pared by 5 bases and J by 4 bases, with 10 bases of the junction left unmatched. The CDR3 runs 15 residues. In DNA form, the CDR3 reads TGTGCCAGCAGTCACCTAACAGGGGAGGGCTATGGCTACACCTTC. This sequence encodes CASSHLTGEGYGYTF.

This sequence joins TRBV30 and TRBJ2-3, with a weak D call TRBD1 (5 bases). The germline V gene has CDR1 GTSNPN and CDR2 SVGIG (reference sequence). The ends were cut back, 3 bases at V and 5 bases at J, with 6 bases in the middle. This CDR3 is 11 amino acids long. The CDR3 protein is CAWSREDTQYF. CDR3 sequence (DNA): TGTGCCTGGAGCAGGGAAGATACGCAGTATTTT.

This clonotype was detected ten times or more. The chain couples TRBV28 to TRBJ1-5; 10 positions agree with TRBD1. J was trimmed by 3 bases and V by 6 bases; bases with no gene match: 5. Germline V lookup: CDR1 MDHEN, CDR2 SYDVKM. This CDR3 contains 15 residues. CDR3 DNA: TGTGCCAGCAGCCCGGACAGGGGGTCCAATCAGCCCCAGCATTTT. Its translation is CASSPDRGSNQPQHF.

The rearrangement links TRBV12-5 to TRBJ2-1, with TRBD2 matching over 12 bases. The junction had 10 bases not matched to a gene; V was cut back by 5 bases and J by 8 bases. CDR3 length: 16 amino acids. Germline V gives CDR1 LGHNT, CDR2 FRNRAP. The CDR3 nucleotides read TGTGCTAGTGGTGTGACATTGACTAGCGGGAGTTATGAGCAGTTCTTC. It translates to CASGVTLTSGSYEQFF.

V usage is TRBV30 and J usage is TRBJ2-1, with 7 bases lining up with TRBD1. The V and J ends lost 0 bases and 5 bases, in that order; junction bases with no gene match: 7. The CDR3 spans 15 residues. Germline V gives CDR1 GTSNPN, CDR2 SVGIG (reference sequence). The DNA for the CDR3 is TGTGCCTGGAGTGTACTCGGGACAGCCAACAATGAGCAGTTCTTC. Protein sequence: CAWSVLGTANNEQFF.

To note about this clonotype: A clone one base away is much larger, so this may be a read error. The chain has TRBV11-3 and TRBJ2-3; the match to TRBD2 covers 14 bases. J was trimmed by 8 bases and V by 8 bases; bases with no gene match: 9. Germline CDR1 is SGHNT and CDR2 is YENEEA. This CDR3 spans 15 amino acids. CDR3 region: CASGGGTSGSFTQYF. CDR3 DNA: TGTGCCAGCGGCGGAGGGACTAGCGGGAGTTTTACGCAGTATTTT.

This chain links TRBV11-1 with TRBJ2-5; D gene unclear. Germline loops: CDR1 SGHAT, CDR2 FQDESV (reference sequence). CDR3 length: 12 residues. Trimming took 5 bases from V and 1 from J, leaving 5 bases between them. CDR3 bases: TGTGCCAGCAGCGCGGTCCAAGAGACCCAGTACTTC. Translating it yields CASSAVQETQYF.

The V call is TRBV20-1, the J call TRBJ2-3, with TRBD2 identical over 7 bases. CDR3 size: 15 residues. Germline CDR1 DFQATT, CDR2 SNEGSKA (reference sequence). V lost 6 bases and J lost 2; bases outside the gene matches: 11. CDR3 sequence: CSARKPSGLTDTQYF. In nucleotides, the CDR3 is TGCAGTGCCCGAAAGCCTAGCGGCCTCACAGATACGCAGTATTTT.

The chain links TRBV15 to TRBJ1-2, with a weak D call TRBD1 (6 bases). Germline CDR1 LNHNV, CDR2 YYDKDF (reference sequence). This CDR3 has 15 residues. V lost 3 bases to trimming and J lost 1 base, with 12 bases between them. For the CDR3, the DNA is TGTGCCACCAGCAGGGGGGACAACCTTAACTATGGCTACACCTTC. This encodes CATSRGDNLNYGYTF.

The chain recombines TRBV7-9 with TRBJ1-2; TRBD1 is a possible D gene (6 bases). Germline assignment: CDR1 SEHNR and CDR2 FQNEAQ (reference sequence). The CDR3 has 15 residues. The V gene lost 5 bases and the J gene lost 0 bases, with 13 bases spanning the gap. CDR3 residues: CASSGGDSANYGYTF. The CDR3 region has the DNA TGTGCCAGCAGCGGGGGCGACAGTGCTAACTATGGCTACACCTTC.